This entry lists 18 T cell receptor beta chains sequenced from one sample in a study of cytomegalovirus exposure and HLA in healthy donors. In the PCR, 60 Vbeta and 13 Jbeta primers were used. This table comes from immunoSEQ multiplex PCR, and its TCRdb copy is limited to in-frame clones, with some not included. The sample lists about 200,000 clones; under 85% were seen once. Source material: PBMCs. The receptors shown here come from a man aged 45 to 65 in good health and CMV-seronegative.

The J gene is TRBJ2-5, the V gene TRBV27; 11 bases match TRBD2. CDR1 is MNHEY and CDR2 is SMNVEV in the germline V gene (reference sequence). CDR3 size: 14 residues. V was clipped by 5 bases and J by 5 bases; unmatched bases: 4. The CDR3: CASSRLAGMETQYF. CDR3 in DNA: TGTGCCAGCAGTCGACTAGCGGGAATGGAGACCCAGTACTTC.

This chain joins TRBV6-1 and TRBJ1-1, with a possible D match to TRBD1 (6 bases). Germline CDR1 is MNHNS and CDR2 is SASEGT. There are 15 residues in the CDR3. V was pared by 4 bases and J by 1 base, with 13 bases between. The CDR3 here is CASSGVTGGNTEAFF. In DNA form, the CDR3 reads TGTGCCAGCAGTGGAGTGACAGGAGGGAACACTGAAGCTTTCTTT.

The chain uses TRBV2 and TRBJ2-7; 7 bases align to TRBD1. V trimming: 6 bases; J trimming: 5 bases; junction bases outside the gene matches: 10. CDR3 length equals 14 residues. Per germline, CDR1 SNHLY and CDR2 FYNNEI. This chain's CDR3 is CASSLLTGWDEQYF. The DNA for the CDR3 is TGTGCCAGCAGCCTATTGACAGGGTGGGACGAGCAGTACTTC.

This chain links TRBV11-1 with TRBJ1-4, with 7 bases lining up with TRBD1. This CDR3 region has 15 residues. Germline CDR1 reads SGHAT; CDR2 reads FQDESV (reference sequence). With V trimmed by 5 bases and J by 10 bases, 13 bases remained unmatched. CDR3 DNA: TGTGCCAGCAGCCGCGACGGGACAGCTCCCGGAAAACTGTTTTTT. Amino acids: CASSRDGTAPGKLFF.

This rearrangement joins TRBV5-1 to TRBJ2-2, with D maybe TRBD2 (5 bases). This CDR3 is built from 12 residues. With 6 bases removed from V and 5 bases from J, the gap between germline ends came to 8 bases. Germline loops: CDR1 SGHRS, CDR2 YFSETQ. CDR3 DNA: TGCGCCAGCATGGGAGAAACCGGGGAGCTGTTTTTT. It yields the protein CASMGETGELFF.

V gene TRBV28 combines with J gene TRBJ1-2; D perhaps matches TRBD1 (6 bases). Germline lookup yields CDR1 MDHEN and CDR2 SYDVKM. The V end was cut by 6 bases, the J end by 4 bases, with 12 bases between. The CDR3 has 13 amino acids. Here the CDR3 reads CASRLRGPYGYTF. In nucleotides, the CDR3 is TGTGCCAGCAGGCTCAGGGGACCCTATGGCTACACCTTC.

This chain joins TRBV27 and TRBJ2-7; maybe TRBD2 (6 bases). Germline V CDR1 and CDR2: MNHEY, SMNVEV (reference sequence). This CDR3 region has 13 residues. The V and J ends lost 8 bases and 4 bases respectively, with 15 bases between them. DNA of the CDR3: TGTGCCAGCCGAAAAGGAGGGAGTTACGAGCAGTACTTC. Translated, it gives CASRKGGSYEQYF.

This chain connects TRBV5-1 to TRBJ2-3; D is perhaps TRBD2 (6 bases). The germline CDR1 and CDR2 sequences are SGHRS and YFSETQ. CDR3 size: 15 residues. V lost 2 bases and J 0 bases, leaving 10 bases between the germline ends. The CDR3 protein is CASSFLAPSTDTQYF. The CDR3 DNA sequence: TGCGCCAGCAGCTTTCTAGCGCCAAGCACAGATACGCAGTATTTT.

The CDR3 DNA reads TGTGCCAGCAGTGTATGGACAGGGGATTACAATGAGCAGTTCTTC. As protein: CASSVWTGDYNEQFF. V usage is TRBV6-5 and J usage is TRBJ2-1; 9 bases line up with TRBD1. Germline values: CDR1 MNHEY, CDR2 SVGAGI. The CDR3 length is 15 residues. Trimming cost V 5 bases and J 4 bases; bases outside gene matches: 6.

The gene calls are TRBV9 and TRBJ2-1; TRBD2 agrees at 10 bases. V lost 6 bases and J lost 5; bases outside the gene matches: 5. CDR3 length: 14 amino acids. Germline CDR1 is SGDLS and CDR2 is YYNGEE. The CDR3 sequence: CASTRLAGDNEQFF. The CDR3 DNA sequence: TGTGCCAGCACCCGACTAGCGGGCGACAATGAGCAGTTCTTC.

The chain couples TRBV6-5 to TRBJ2-1; D gene unclear. Germline V lookup: CDR1 MNHEY, CDR2 SVGAGI. Trimming left V 4 bases short and J 4 bases short, with 8 bases between. The CDR3 totals 13 residues. The CDR3 reads CASSSTGYNEQFF. The DNA for the CDR3 is TGTGCCAGCAGTTCCACGGGTTACAATGAGCAGTTCTTC.

The chain combines TRBV7-3 with TRBJ2-7; D unclear. CDR1 is SGHTA, CDR2 FQGTGA, per germline. Trimming took 1 base from V and 2 from J, leaving 9 bases between them. The CDR3 spans 14 residues. CDR3 amino acids: CASSLSPVAYEQYF. CDR3 nucleotides: TGTGCCAGCAGCTTAAGTCCCGTTGCCTACGAGCAGTACTTC.

The chain combines TRBV2 with TRBJ1-5, with 9 bases fitting TRBD1. V lost 4 bases to trimming and J lost 11 bases; unmatched junction nucleotides: 12. The length of the CDR3 is 15 residues. The germline gives CDR1 SNHLY, CDR2 FYNNEI. DNA of the CDR3: TGTGCCAGCAGTGGGGGACAGGGAACATTGATGACCCAGCATTTT. Amino acid sequence: CASSGGQGTLMTQHF. The entire variable domain, with the rest obtained from reference TRBV2 and TRBJ1-5, is as follows: EPEVTQTPSHQVTQMGQEVILRCVPISNHLYFYWYRQILGQKVEFLVSFYNNEISEKSEIFDDQFSVERPDGSNFTLKIRSTKLEDSAMYFCASSGGQGTLMTQHFGDGTRLSIL.

The genes are TRBV11-3 and TRBJ2-1, with 7 positions matching TRBD2. CDR3 length: 15 residues. The germline V gene has CDR1 SGHNT and CDR2 YENEEA. With 1 base clipped from V and 0 bases from J, the junction kept 0 bases outside the gene matches. The CDR3, as DNA: TGTGCCAGCAGCTTAGGGGGGGGCTCCTACAATGAGCAGTTCTTC. Encoded protein: CASSLGGGSYNEQFF.

The rearrangement joins TRBV5-6 to TRBJ1-4, with D perhaps matching TRBD1 (6 bases). Germline V CDR1 and CDR2: SGHDT, YYEEEE. The V gene lost 4 bases and the J gene lost 2 bases, with 12 bases spanning the gap. CDR3 length equals 15 residues. CDR3 DNA sequence: TGTGCCAGCAGCGGGGAGAGGGGGACTAATGAAAAACTGTTTTTT. Its translation: CASSGERGTNEKLFF.

This chain joins TRBV28 and TRBJ2-6, with 9 nucleotides matching TRBD1. Germline values: CDR1 MDHEN, CDR2 SYDVKM. V was pared by 6 bases and J by 6 bases, with 9 bases of the junction left unmatched. This CDR3 is 16 amino acids long. The CDR3 is CASRGQGPNMANVLTF. The CDR3 coding sequence is TGTGCCAGCAGGGGACAGGGCCCCAACATGGCCAACGTCCTGACTTTC.

The chain joins TRBV10-3 to TRBJ2-1; 8 bases map to TRBD2. This CDR3 contains 12 residues. J gave up 10 bases and V 6 bases, and 5 bases lay outside the gene matches. Germline CDR1 reads ENHRY; CDR2 reads SYGVKD. The CDR3 loop is CAISLLAEEQFF. In DNA, the CDR3 is TGTGCCATCAGCCTACTAGCGGAGGAGCAGTTCTTC.

The chain links TRBV4-1 to TRBJ2-1; 7 positions match TRBD2. V trimming: 3 bases; J trimming: 6 bases; junction bases outside the gene matches: 8. The germline V gene encodes CDR1 MGHRA and CDR2 YSYEKL. The CDR3 is 15 residues long. The CDR3 coding sequence is TGCGCCAGCAGCCACCCTAGGGAGGGCCCCAATGAGCAGTTCTTC. Translation: CASSHPREGPNEQFF.